What follows describes a single TCR beta chain. Using immunoSEQ multiplex PCR, the repertoire was profiled, and TCRdb retains in-frame clones only, with some absent. The sample shows 110,000 or so clones, about 88% of them seen only once. This sample stems from a study of T cell responses to AZD1222 COVID-19 vaccine. Germline trimming cut 2 bases from V and 3 bases from J; bases unmatched to any gene: 4. Looked up from germline, CDR1 is GTSNPN and CDR2 is SVGIG (reference sequence). The length of the CDR3 is 14 residues. The source is an adult who received the AZD1222 COVID-19 vaccine. The input for sequencing was peripheral blood, taken 28 days after the second AZD1222 dose. The chain combines TRBV30 with TRBJ1-2, with 9 bases matching TRBD1. The CDR3 sequence is CAWSQQGAHYGYTF. CDR3 DNA: TGTGCCTGGAGTCAACAGGGGGCCCACTATGGCTACACCTTC.